A selection of T cell receptor beta chains follows, all from one sample in a study of blood T cells in healthy people across ages. TCRdb reanalysed the 5' RACE reads using MiXCR and keeps one entry per CDR3 protein. The table shows roughly 730,000 distinct CDR3 sequences, with roughly 56% occurring only once. Sample: blood. The receptors shown here come from a man aged 40-50 years in good health. CDR3s include the opening cysteine and the closing phenylalanine or tryptophan.

cdr3_length: 16; v_call: TRBV7-6; cdr3_aa: CASSPEPGTGGYEQYF
cdr3_length: 15; v_call: TRBV3-1; cdr3_aa: CASSQQTGFAETQYF
cdr3_length: 14; v_call: TRBV10-2; cdr3_aa: CASSEWREDSPLHF
cdr3_length: 14; v_call: TRBV9; cdr3_aa: CASSSGDRGGIQYF
cdr3_length: 14; v_call: TRBV5-6; cdr3_aa: CASTRQAMNTEAFF
cdr3_length: 14; v_call: TRBV7-9; cdr3_aa: CASSLVALVEEQYF
cdr3_length: 12; v_call: TRBV28; cdr3_aa: CASTEGANVLTF
cdr3_length: 15; v_call: TRBV28; cdr3_aa: CVSSFNEGVKAEAFF
cdr3_length: 11; v_call: TRBV29-1; cdr3_aa: CSVEGQLGQYF
cdr3_length: 13; v_call: TRBV5-1; cdr3_aa: CASSVANGGEQFF
cdr3_length: 15; v_call: TRBV9; cdr3_aa: CASSPQTGGPDTQYF
cdr3_length: 15; v_call: TRBV27; cdr3_aa: CVSSFGQGFSYEQYF
cdr3_length: 15; v_call: TRBV7-8; cdr3_aa: CASSLVVLSSYEQYF
cdr3_length: 15; v_call: TRBV4-3; cdr3_aa: CASSQGSVGAYEQYF
cdr3_length: 17; v_call: TRBV6-6; cdr3_aa: CASSSPRTSGGVYEQYF
cdr3_length: 15; v_call: TRBV7-2; cdr3_aa: CASSLVGGESYEQYF
cdr3_length: 13; v_call: TRBV7-2; cdr3_aa: CASSLVPDGEQYF
cdr3_length: 13; v_call: TRBV2; cdr3_aa: CASARDRDNEQYF
cdr3_length: 15; v_call: TRBV12-5; cdr3_aa: CASGPDSLAKNIQYF
cdr3_length: 14; v_call: TRBV6-5; cdr3_aa: CASSYRELTDTQYF
cdr3_length: 16; v_call: TRBV20-1; cdr3_aa: CSADGQGKESSYEQYF
cdr3_length: 14; v_call: TRBV20-1; cdr3_aa: CSATGPGTSYEQHF
cdr3_length: 16; v_call: TRBV9; cdr3_aa: CASSVSPTGANYGYTF
cdr3_length: 15; v_call: TRBV4-3; cdr3_aa: CASSQGRVSADTQYF
cdr3_length: 15; v_call: TRBV25-1; cdr3_aa: CASTVNWGGNYGYTF
cdr3_length: 15; v_call: TRBV20-1; cdr3_aa: CSAPKRRGVDNEQFF
cdr3_length: 17; v_call: TRBV21-1; cdr3_aa: CASSKGVLNRRNYGYTF
cdr3_length: 17; v_call: TRBV25-1; cdr3_aa: CASSPTGRSSGANVLTF
cdr3_length: 16; v_call: TRBV14; cdr3_aa: CASSQGREPPQETQYF
cdr3_length: 16; v_call: TRBV7-2; cdr3_aa: CASSLGTGVYNSPLHF
cdr3_length: 13; v_call: TRBV6-1; cdr3_aa: CASKEGYGDTQYF
cdr3_length: 14; v_call: TRBV5-5; cdr3_aa: CASSQTVGKETQYF
cdr3_length: 15; v_call: TRBV6-6; cdr3_aa: CASSYSRGLEDGYTF
cdr3_length: 14; v_call: TRBV7-9; cdr3_aa: CASSRTSNYNEQFF
cdr3_length: 13; v_call: TRBV5-5; cdr3_aa: CASQPRGTGELFF
cdr3_length: 14; v_call: TRBV27; cdr3_aa: CASSLSGDYYEQYF
cdr3_length: 17; v_call: TRBV21-1; cdr3_aa: CASSKEPESSGANVLTF
cdr3_length: 15; v_call: TRBV5-1; cdr3_aa: CASSLGTGIEETQYF
cdr3_length: 17; v_call: TRBV5-1; cdr3_aa: CASSLTGTGLEYNEQFF
cdr3_length: 14; v_call: TRBV20-1; cdr3_aa: CSALTIGSLWEQYF
cdr3_length: 15; v_call: TRBV13; cdr3_aa: CASSTRQRPVRTQYF
cdr3_length: 15; v_call: TRBV20-1; cdr3_aa: CSARWHPGGNTEAFF
cdr3_length: 16; v_call: TRBV6-6; cdr3_aa: CASSTTPDRGWETQYF
cdr3_length: 16; v_call: TRBV2; cdr3_aa: CASSEWAAGGTKTQYF
cdr3_length: 16; v_call: TRBV27; cdr3_aa: CASSFGGVREGYGYTF
cdr3_length: 15; v_call: TRBV28; cdr3_aa: CASSLPYRGTYEQYF
cdr3_length: 13; v_call: TRBV15; cdr3_aa: CAISRDLRETQYF
cdr3_length: 15; v_call: TRBV27; cdr3_aa: CASSLSGTGGLGYTF
cdr3_length: 16; v_call: TRBV20-1; cdr3_aa: CSASPIWRGITDTQYF
cdr3_length: 13; v_call: TRBV6-2/TRBV6-3; cdr3_aa: CASSYSTADTQYF
cdr3_length: 13; v_call: TRBV28; cdr3_aa: CASSQGLYAEQYF